These 9 T cell receptor beta chains share one sample of origin, sequenced in a study of cytomegalovirus exposure and HLA in healthy donors. A multiplex PCR was run with 60 Vbeta primers and 13 Jbeta primers. Assay used: immunoSEQ multiplex PCR; TCRdb lists only in-frame clones, some missing. The ten top clones account for approximately 0.93%, within a sample of roughly 120,000 clones. Sequencing was done on a sample of PBMCs. The receptors were sampled from a man aged 18 to 30 in good health and CMV-seronegative.

Concerning this clone itself: Other nucleotide sequences in the sample specify the same CDR3. The V and J genes are TRBV19 and TRBJ2-7, with D maybe TRBD1 (6 bases). The germline V gene has CDR1 LNHDA and CDR2 SQIVND (reference sequence). V lost 3 bases and J 2 bases, leaving 11 bases between the germline ends. This CDR3 comprises 14 residues. The CDR3 DNA follows: TGTGCCAGTAGTATCCGCCAGGGGACCTACGAGCAGTACTTC. It specifies CASSIRQGTYEQYF. Variable domain in full (rest from reference TRBV19 and TRBJ2-7): DGGITQSPKYLFRKEGQNVTLSCEQNLNHDAMYWYRQDPGQGLRLIYYSQIVNDFQKGDIAEGYSVSREKKESFPLTVTSAQKNPTAFYLCASSIRQGTYEQYFGPGTRLTVT.

The chain has TRBV30 and TRBJ2-3; 10 bases line up with TRBD2. Germline V lookup: CDR1 GTSNPN, CDR2 SVGIG (reference sequence). V lost 0 bases and J lost 6; bases outside the gene matches: 12. This CDR3 comprises 17 residues. CDR3 in amino acids: CAWSVGTSGVLSDTQYF. The CDR3 DNA reads TGTGCCTGGAGTGTGGGTACTAGCGGGGTTCTGTCGGATACGCAGTATTTT.

The chain links TRBV30 to TRBJ1-2; D unresolved. The germline V gene has CDR1 GTSNPN and CDR2 SVGIG (reference sequence). CDR3 length: 11 amino acids. The V end was cut by 0 bases, the J end by 6 bases, with 5 bases between. CDR3 protein: CAWSVINGYTF. CDR3 nucleotide sequence: TGTGCCTGGAGTGTAATTAATGGCTACACCTTC.

This sequence joins TRBV11-3 and TRBJ2-5; no firm D call. From germline, CDR1 is SGHNT and CDR2 YENEEA. The CDR3 totals 15 residues. The germline V and J ends were trimmed by 1 base and 2 bases, with 11 bases remaining between them. The CDR3 DNA is TGTGCCAGCAGCTTAGTTTTCGGTTCACAAGAGACCCAGTACTTC. Encoded protein: CASSLVFGSQETQYF.

The chain is built from TRBV6-5 and TRBJ1-5; D call uncertain. V lost 8 bases to trimming and J lost 0 bases, with 8 bases between them. This CDR3 contains 13 residues. Germline assignment: CDR1 MNHEY and CDR2 SVGAGI. CDR3 coding DNA: TGTGCCAGCGGCACATATAGCAATCAGCCCCAGCATTTT. Protein: CASGTYSNQPQHF.

The chain carries TRBV5-1 and TRBJ1-2, with TRBD1 identical over 9 bases. The CDR3 contains 16 residues. Germline values: CDR1 SGHRS, CDR2 YFSETQ. With V trimmed by 0 bases and J by 13 bases, 16 bases remained unmatched. CDR3 sequence: CASSLEPGGTGTPFTF. The CDR3 DNA follows: TGCGCCAGCAGCTTGGAACCCGGGGGGACAGGGACCCCTTTCACCTTC.

The V gene is TRBV6-5, the J gene TRBJ2-1, with 7 positions matching TRBD1. Losses at the gene ends were 8 bases for V and 4 bases for J; bases not matched to a gene: 2. The germline gives CDR1 MNHEY, CDR2 SVGAGI. This CDR3 contains 12 residues. The CDR3 coding sequence is TGTGCCAGCCGACAGGGTTACAATGAGCAGTTCTTC. Amino acids: CASRQGYNEQFF.

The chain links TRBV30 to TRBJ1-2; D is perhaps TRBD1 (6 bases). The germline V gene encodes CDR1 GTSNPN and CDR2 SVGIG (reference sequence). This CDR3 has 12 residues. V shed 2 bases and J shed 6 bases, with 10 bases lying between them. CDR3 sequence: CAWSQGKNGYTF. In DNA form, the CDR3 reads TGTGCCTGGAGTCAGGGGAAAAATGGCTACACCTTC.

The CDR3 nucleotides are TGTGCCAGCAGCGTAGAGGACAGGGGCGTTGAGGGCTACACCTTC. Translating gives CASSVEDRGVEGYTF. The chain combines TRBV9 with TRBJ1-2; 9 nucleotides line up with TRBD1. Germline loops: CDR1 SGDLS, CDR2 YYNGEE. This CDR3 contains 15 residues. The J segment lost 8 bases and the V segment lost 0 bases, leaving 8 bases of the junction unmatched. Full variable domain (outside the CDR3, taken from reference TRBV9 and TRBJ1-2): DSGVTQTPKHLITATGQRVTLRCSPRSGDLSVYWYQQSLDQGLQFLIQYYNGEERAKGNILERFSAQQFPDLHSELNLSSLELGDSALYFCASSVEDRGVEGYTFGSGTRLTVV.